The rows below give T cell receptor beta chains drawn from one sample of a study of a mutant IDH1 vaccine in newly diagnosed glioma. This table comes from immunoSEQ multiplex PCR, and its TCRdb copy is limited to in-frame clones, with some not included. Here the sample spans some 50,000 clones, 86% being singletons. This specimen was PBMCs, taken from a glioma patient treated with radiotherapy, temozolomide or both. Source of these receptors: a man between 40 and 49 years old with glioma. CDR3s include the opening cysteine and the closing phenylalanine or tryptophan. The D gene is left open where the match is weak. Size is stated for part of the rows, as once, few or many counts, or as a class when the clone is expanded.

V gene	D gene	clone size	J gene	CDR3 protein	CDR3 DNA
TRBV28	NA	NA	TRBJ1-1	CASRRGVGNTEAFF	TGTGCCAGCCGTCGTGGGGTTGGGAACACTGAAGCTTTCTTT
TRBV9	NA	NA	TRBJ2-5	CASIGGGGGLNQETQYF	TGTGCCAGCATCGGTGGGGGTGGCGGCCTGAACCAAGAGACCCAGTACTTC
TRBV4-2	NA	NA	TRBJ1-1	CASSQSEGYWDTEAFF	TGTGCCAGCAGCCAATCTGAGGGGTACTGGGACACTGAAGCTTTCTTT
TRBV5-1	TRBD1	NA	TRBJ2-5	CASKTSPGTGGETQYF	TGCGCCAGCAAAACCTCGCCCGGGACAGGGGGAGAGACCCAGTACTTC
TRBV19	TRBD1	NA	TRBJ1-5	CASTTTTGGRQPQHF	TGTGCCAGTACAACGACGACAGGGGGCCGTCAGCCCCAGCATTTT
TRBV25-1	NA	NA	TRBJ1-4	CASSEPNEKLFF	TGTGCCAGCAGTGAACCGAATGAAAAACTGTTTTTT
TRBV7-3	TRBD1	NA	TRBJ2-3	CASSRGQGVVTDTQYF	TGTGCCAGCAGCCGTGGACAGGGGGTGGTCACAGATACGCAGTATTTT
TRBV14	NA	NA	TRBJ2-2	CASSMDRNHPGELFF	TGTGCCAGCAGCATGGACAGAAACCATCCCGGGGAGCTGTTTTTT
TRBV29-1	NA	NA	TRBJ1-6	CSVRTNYNSPLHF	TGCAGCGTAAGGACAAACTATAATTCACCCCTCCACTTT
TRBV15	TRBD1	NA	TRBJ2-7	CATSDPGQGTLWNEQYF	TGTGCCACCAGCGATCCGGGACAGGGAACCCTCTGGAACGAGCAGTACTTC
TRBV2	NA	NA	TRBJ2-1	CASTPTGYNEQFF	TGTGCCAGCACTCCGACTGGTTACAATGAGCAGTTCTTC
TRBV1	NA	once	TRBJ2-7	CTSSQGAETYEQYF	TGCACCAGCAGCCAAGGGGCAGAGACCTACGAGCAGTACTTC
TRBV5-1	TRBD2	NA	TRBJ2-7	CASSRAGGAFPYEQYF	TGCGCCAGCAGCCGCGCCGGGGGGGCATTTCCTTACGAGCAGTACTTC
TRBV6-5	TRBD1	NA	TRBJ1-5	CASRTDRGAGQPQHF	TGTGCCAGCAGAACGGACAGGGGCGCAGGTCAGCCCCAGCATTTT
TRBV7-8	NA	NA	TRBJ2-5	CASSPGRIRETQYF	TGTGCCAGCAGCCCGGGACGGATAAGAGAGACCCAGTACTTC
TRBV7-2	NA	NA	TRBJ2-5	CASSSRGGSETQYF	TGTGCCAGCAGCTCCCGTGGGGGATCGGAGACCCAGTACTTC
TRBV7-2	TRBD2	NA	TRBJ2-7	CASSSYGSGRLAYEQYF	TGTGCCAGCAGCTCGTATGGTAGCGGGAGACTGGCCTACGAGCAGTACTTC
TRBV29-1	TRBD1	NA	TRBJ2-7	CSVVDRGRRVEQYF	TGCAGCGTTGTGGACAGGGGAAGGAGGGTCGAGCAGTACTTC
TRBV6-1	NA	medium-sized	TRBJ1-1	CASSGAGADTEAFF	TGTGCCAGCAGTGGAGCGGGGGCTGACACTGAAGCTTTCTTT
TRBV2	TRBD1	NA	TRBJ2-7	CASSERGTGIFLHF	TGTGCCAGCAGTGAGAGGGGGACAGGGATCTTTTTGCACTTC
TRBV7-2	NA	NA	TRBJ2-1	CASSLLGGGQFF	TGTGCCAGCAGCTTACTGGGAGGGGGGCAGTTCTTC
TRBV10-2	NA	NA	TRBJ1-3	CASSEYTGNTIYF	TGCGCCAGCAGTGAATATACTGGAAACACCATATATTTT
TRBV27	NA	once	TRBJ2-2	CASKVQGTGELFF	TGTGCCAGCAAGGTGCAGGGCACCGGGGAGCTGTTTTTT
TRBV10-3	NA	few	TRBJ2-7	CAISESPEGYEQYF	TGTGCCATCAGTGAGTCACCGGAGGGTTACGAGCAGTACTTC
TRBV5-1	NA	NA	TRBJ2-6	CASSSTVYSGANVLTF	TGCGCCAGCAGCTCAACAGTTTACTCTGGGGCCAACGTCCTGACTTTC
TRBV10-3	TRBD2	few	TRBJ2-1	CAIRISGRSRNEQFF	TGTGCCATCAGGATTAGCGGGAGAAGCCGAAATGAGCAGTTCTTC
TRBV4-2	NA	NA	TRBJ2-1	CASSQDEGFGGREQFF	TGTGCCAGCAGCCAAGATGAGGGGTTCGGCGGTCGGGAGCAGTTCTTC
TRBV4-1	NA	NA	TRBJ2-3	CASSRGWVSTGADTQYF	TGCGCCAGCAGCCGCGGTTGGGTTTCTACCGGAGCAGATACGCAGTATTTT
TRBV23-1	TRBD2	NA	TRBJ2-3	CASSVWLAGAGTDTQYF	TGCGCCAGCAGTGTTTGGTTGGCGGGAGCAGGGACAGATACGCAGTATTTT
TRBV5-1	NA	NA	TRBJ1-2	CASSLGVGGYGYTF	TGCGCCAGCAGCTTGGGGGTAGGCGGCTATGGCTACACCTTC
TRBV4-1	NA	NA	TRBJ2-7	CASSQQDFYEQYF	TGCGCCAGCAGCCAACAGGACTTCTACGAGCAGTACTTC
TRBV15	NA	NA	TRBJ2-5	CATGRGYQEETQYF	TGTGCCACCGGCAGAGGGTACCAGGAAGAGACCCAGTACTTC
TRBV20-1	NA	NA	TRBJ1-5	CSAYPGRHF	TGCAGTGCTTATCCGGGACGGCATTTT
TRBV7-2	NA	NA	TRBJ1-1	CASSLLGMNTEAFF	TGTGCCAGCAGCTTACTTGGAATGAACACTGAAGCTTTCTTT
TRBV7-2	TRBD2	NA	TRBJ2-7	CAGSSGRSSYEQYF	TGTGCCGGGTCTAGCGGGAGGAGCTCCTACGAGCAGTACTTC
TRBV7-9	TRBD1	few	TRBJ2-7	CASRRTGLPYEQYF	TGTGCCAGCCGAAGGACAGGTCTTCCCTACGAGCAGTACTTC
TRBV27	NA	NA	TRBJ2-7	CASRRGDSPSWEQYF	TGTGCCAGCCGCCGGGGGGACAGTCCGTCGTGGGAGCAGTACTTC
TRBV2	TRBD1	NA	TRBJ2-7	CASSPGQGSYEQYF	TGTGCCAGCAGCCCGGGACAGGGCTCCTACGAGCAGTACTTC
TRBV19	NA	NA	TRBJ1-2	CASSMEIGYTF	TGTGCCAGTAGTATGGAGATTGGCTACACCTTC
TRBV29-1	TRBD2	NA	TRBJ2-1	CSVDRSGAYNEQFF	TGCAGCGTTGACCGTAGCGGGGCCTACAATGAGCAGTTCTTC
TRBV27	NA	NA	TRBJ2-2	CASSGAWMRTGELFF	TGTGCCAGCAGTGGGGCGTGGATGAGGACCGGGGAGCTGTTTTTT
TRBV10-3	TRBD1	NA	TRBJ2-7	CAISEPGQGLRYEQYF	TGTGCCATCAGTGAGCCCGGACAGGGGCTACGCTACGAGCAGTACTTC
TRBV13	NA	NA	TRBJ2-7	CASSPPGPYEQYF	TGTGCCAGCAGCCCACCAGGGCCCTACGAGCAGTACTTC
TRBV4-1	TRBD2	NA	TRBJ2-5	CASGTSGRAQETQYF	TGCGCCAGCGGTACTAGCGGGAGGGCCCAAGAGACCCAGTACTTC
TRBV15	NA	medium-sized	TRBJ1-2	CATSPLRYTF	TGTGCCACCTCCCCCCTACGCTACACCTTC
TRBV9	TRBD2	NA	TRBJ2-5	CASSASGLAGVETQYF	TGTGCCAGCAGCGCCTCGGGACTAGCGGGAGTAGAGACCCAGTACTTC
TRBV4-3	TRBD2	once	TRBJ2-7	CASSLLAGGSEQYF	TGCGCCAGCAGCCTTCTAGCGGGAGGAAGCGAGCAGTACTTC
TRBV10-3	NA	NA	TRBJ1-5	CAISGQGTNQPQHF	TGTGCCATCAGCGGGCAGGGTACCAATCAGCCCCAGCATTTT
TRBV11-2	TRBD1	NA	TRBJ2-7	CASSPRTGGDEQYF	TGTGCCAGCAGCCCACGGACAGGAGGCGACGAGCAGTACTTC
TRBV6-1	TRBD1	NA	TRBJ2-7	CASSLPGQGTGEQYF	TGTGCCAGCAGTCTACCGGGACAGGGAACGGGTGAGCAGTACTTC
TRBV6-5	NA	NA	TRBJ2-1	CASSSLASYNEQFF	TGTGCCAGCAGTTCACTAGCATCCTACAATGAGCAGTTCTTC
TRBV2	TRBD2	NA	TRBJ2-7	CASKTSVSYEQYF	TGTGCCAGCAAGACTAGCGTATCCTACGAGCAGTACTTC
TRBV6-9	TRBD1	NA	TRBJ2-7	CASSYSGQVQYEQYF	TGTGCCAGCAGTTATTCCGGACAGGTTCAGTACGAGCAGTACTTC
TRBV27	TRBD2	NA	TRBJ2-3	CASSPGTRRADTQYF	TGTGCCAGCAGTCCCGGGACTAGAAGGGCAGATACGCAGTATTTT
TRBV5-1	NA	NA	TRBJ2-7	CASSPQTGSSYEQYF	TGCGCCAGCAGCCCCCAGACAGGATCCTCCTACGAGCAGTACTTC
TRBV7-2	TRBD2	NA	TRBJ2-1	CASSLAHSGSQGNEQFF	TGTGCCAGCAGCTTAGCGCATAGCGGGAGTCAGGGGAATGAGCAGTTCTTC
TRBV18	NA	NA	TRBJ1-5	CASSPPNSNQPQHF	TGTGCCAGCTCACCACCTAATAGCAATCAGCCCCAGCATTTT
TRBV5-6	TRBD2	NA	TRBJ2-7	CASSSIGGSREQYF	TGTGCCAGCAGCTCCATCGGGGGGTCTCGGGAGCAGTACTTC